This record concerns one T cell receptor (beta chain) sequence. Its antigen target is currently unknown. No much larger clone is present one base from it, and per-base qualities are unavailable. The sample is drawn from a study of CD8 T cells in Susac syndrome (dated by TCRdb to the late 2010s). At the level of the whole study: Repertoire sequencing was used to test whether CD8+ T cell activation and differentiation in Susac syndrome was antigen driven. On the study overall, not on this receptor specifically: The TCR sequencing and HLA analysis was acknowledged to have included a relatively small number of individuals.

High-throughput TCR beta sequencing profiled peripheral blood CD8+ and CD4+ T cells from healthy donors, Susac syndrome patients and multiple sclerosis patients. Multiple sclerosis controls were treatment-naive patients with stable or active relapsing-remitting disease fulfilling revised McDonald criteria. Bulk CD8+ and CD4+ T cells were purified magnetically by negative isolation, whereas CD8+ TEMRA cells were enriched by FACS. Blood was drawn into EDTA tubes, processed within 24 hours, and PBMCs were isolated by density gradient centrifugation. PBMCs intended for TCR sequencing were frozen in liquid nitrogen and were later thawed in a 37 degrees C water bath. The sorted or isolated CD4+, CD8+ and CD8+ TEMRA cells reached a purity of at least 90%. The trim is 6 bases for V and 0 bases for J, with a gap of 20 bases between the germline ends. From its cysteine to its phenylalanine, the CDR3 spans 18 amino acids. Only the CDR3 region is kept as DNA, spanning 54 bases read in frame from base 1. From a lookup of the germline V gene (reference sequence), CDR1 and CDR2 are LNHDA and SQIVND.

RNA was extracted using the RNeasy kit, and about 0.45 to 1 microgram was reverse transcribed with random hexamers. The immunoSEQ multiplex PCR assay, which covers 54 Vbeta and 13 Jbeta segments, was used to amplify TCR beta CDR3 regions. Bias from PCR amplification was corrected by using a synthetic template baseline for primer optimization and for computational correction. Concerning the study's data processing: Only productive sequences were kept, with reads annotated to V, D and J genes according to IMGT and analyzed in immunoSEQ Analyzer. Clonality was calculated as one minus the Shannon entropy normalized by log2 of the number of productive unique sequences. For each patient and control, public and private clones were evaluated within the 100 most prevalent clones. Susac-specific clones were defined as absent from healthy and MS cohorts, 1052 published viral clones and other ImmuneACCESS disease sequences. In-frame beta chains were kept once TCRdb had trimmed the public reads at Q25 with fastp and called clones with MiXCR. Under each unique CDR3 protein, matching rows form one entry showing the most common genes and DNA. The V and J calls, along with clone size, are taken from TCRdb and not from the paper's own processing. The sample profile shows a few hundred thousand distinct CDR3 sequences; 92% of them were found once. Jointly, the top ten make up over 0.065% of the sample.

The chain employs TRBV19 and TRBJ1-4, with the identity of the D gene unclear. This clonotype originated in a human donor with multiple sclerosis. The specimen sequenced was CD4+ T cells from PBMCs. The CDR3 loop reads CASSQQPALIATNEKLFF. The nucleotides are TGTGCCAGTAGCCAACAGCCGGCCTTAATCGCAACTAATGAAAAACTGTTTTTT.